The clone carrying this TCR beta chain was seen a few times. Its antigen remains unknown. TCRdb re-called the 5' RACE reads with MiXCR, one entry per CDR3 protein. The sample lists under 700,000 distinct CDR3 sequences, less than 20% occurring once. This CDR3 has 12 residues. The V gene lost 3 bases and the J gene lost 9 bases, with 11 bases spanning the gap. This entry is derived from a study of T cells after yellow fever vaccination. General observations from the study: Abundant clonotypes from the bulk population could have been carried over as contaminants into FACS-sorted repertoires. In post-booster samples, most primary-vaccination clones reappeared (about 97% CD4, about 91% CD8). Relatively few clonotypes were ones that appeared in both CD4 and CD8 compartments. A faster peak, day 5 versus 15, was reached by the weaker secondary response.

V gene TRBV12-3 or TRBV12-4 combines with J gene TRBJ1-1; no clear D. This specimen was PBMCs, taken about 5 days after the first yellow fever vaccination. This clonotype was obtained from a man between 18 and 29 years old who received the YFV17D yellow fever vaccine. The CDR3 loop reads CASSFTGKKAFF. DNA of the CDR3: TGTGCCAGCAGTTTTACGGGGAAAAAAGCTTTCTTT.